The next 20 T cell receptor beta chains were all read from a single sample in a study of T cell changes during pregnancy in multiple sclerosis (dated by TCRdb to the late 2010s). Preparation of the library involved the immunoSEQ multiplex PCR assay. The source is immuneACCESS, and TCRdb retained only in-frame sequences with V and J called. Part of the clones is not carried over; for the studies checked, unresolved V genes explain less than half of this, and the remainder is unexplained. Here the sample has 55,000 to 75,000 clones; 91% occur a single time. The ten largest clones add up to roughly 1.3% of the sample. The sequences come from peripheral blood, collected after pregnancy. Source of these receptors: a female donor in good health, enrolled as a control in a pregnancy study.

This clone was seen a few times. The chain is built from TRBV7-2 and TRBJ2-1, with a tentative D call TRBD2 (6 bases). Trimming cost V 4 bases and J 4 bases, with 14 bases left between them. CDR1 is SGHTA, CDR2 FQGNSA, per germline. CDR3 length: 15 residues. As DNA, the CDR3 is TGTGCCAGCAGCTATGAGGGACTCATATACAATGAGCAGTTCTTC. Its protein is CASSYEGLIYNEQFF.

The V gene is TRBV6-5, the J gene TRBJ2-7; D uncertain. The CDR3 runs 13 residues. The germline CDR1 and CDR2 sequences are MNHEY and SVGAGI. Deletions cut 0 bases from V and 2 bases from J, with 5 bases between. The CDR3, as DNA: TGTGCCAGCAGTTACTCCCAGACCTACGAGCAGTACTTC. This translates into CASSYSQTYEQYF.

This clone is labeled as medium-sized. The chain employs TRBV7-2 and TRBJ1-2; 7 bases map to TRBD1. Per germline, CDR1 SGHTA and CDR2 FQGNSA. Unmatched junction bases numbered 10, after V lost 4 bases and J lost 5 bases. The CDR3 extends over 15 amino acids. CDR3 in amino acids: CASSSSDRERYGYTF. CDR3 DNA sequence: TGTGCCAGCAGCTCTAGTGACAGGGAGCGTTATGGCTACACCTTC.

The rearrangement uses TRBV4-1 and TRBJ1-5; D is uncertain. CDR1 MGHRA and CDR2 YSYEKL come from the germline V gene. This CDR3 region has 16 residues. With 0 bases removed from V and 3 bases from J, the gap between germline ends came to 12 bases. Written as DNA, the CDR3 is TGCGCCAGCAGCCAAGAAAGTCATGCGTACAATCAGCCCCAGCATTTT. It specifies CASSQESHAYNQPQHF.

V and J are TRBV2 and TRBJ1-4; D might be TRBD1 (5 bases). This CDR3 comprises 12 residues. Germline assignment: CDR1 SNHLY and CDR2 FYNNEI. V lost 10 bases and J 0 bases, leaving 6 bases between the germline ends. CDR3 bases: TGTGCCATACAGGCAACTAATGAAAAACTGTTTTTT. It yields the protein CAIQATNEKLFF.

This clone is a singleton in its sample. This chain joins TRBV18 and TRBJ1-1, with 9 bases matching TRBD1. The CDR3 contains 14 residues. Germline-derived CDR1 and CDR2 are KGHSH and LQKENI. The junction had 4 bases not matched to a gene; V was cut back by 5 bases and J by 3 bases. This CDR3 is CASSSGTGHTEAFF. The CDR3 coding sequence is TGTGCCAGCTCAAGCGGGACAGGGCACACTGAAGCTTTCTTT.

V is TRBV2 and J is TRBJ1-3; 10 bases are a match to TRBD1. This CDR3 comprises 14 residues. Germline CDR1 SNHLY, CDR2 FYNNEI. The V segment lost 6 bases and the J segment 6 bases; nucleotides outside the gene matches: 5. The CDR3 protein is CASRLGTGENTIYF. In DNA, the CDR3 is TGTGCCAGCAGGCTTGGGACAGGGGAAAACACCATATATTTT.

The chain recombines TRBV16 with TRBJ2-3; possible D gene TRBD2, 6 bases. Trimming left V 3 bases short and J 0 bases short, with 10 bases between. This CDR3 spans 15 amino acids. Germline V gene sequence: CDR1 KGHSY, CDR2 FQNENV. The DNA of the CDR3 is TGTGCCAGCAGCCAGGAGGGATGGAGCACAGATACGCAGTATTTT. Translated, it gives CASSQEGWSTDTQYF.

This sequence joins TRBV5-1 and TRBJ2-7, with D maybe TRBD1 (7 bases). This CDR3 has 15 residues. V gave up 4 bases and J gave up 6 bases, with 20 bases separating them. CDR1 and CDR2 (germline): SGHRS, YFSETQ. The CDR3 DNA follows: TGCGCCAGCAGCGCGGGACAGTTGGTCCGTAGCGAGCAGTACTTC. It specifies CASSAGQLVRSEQYF.

The chain combines TRBV7-2 with TRBJ1-2; D not resolved. The CDR3 has 14 residues. The V and J ends lost 1 base and 4 bases respectively, with 10 bases between them. The germline CDR1 and CDR2 sequences are SGHTA and FQGNSA. CDR3 sequence: CASSLGETPYGYTF. The CDR3 nucleotides are TGTGCCAGCAGCTTAGGAGAGACACCCTATGGCTACACCTTC.

This rearrangement joins TRBV19 to TRBJ2-3; no definite D call. The germline CDR1 and CDR2 sequences are LNHDA and SQIVND (reference sequence). The length of the CDR3 is 13 residues. Between the trimmed V and J ends, which lost 5 bases and 6 bases, there was a span of 12 bases. CDR3 amino acids: CASSPGHGDTQYF. The CDR3, as DNA: TGTGCCAGTAGTCCTGGCCACGGGGATACGCAGTATTTT.

The V gene is TRBV19, the J gene TRBJ2-7; TRBD1 matches at 8 bases. The CDR3 has 14 amino acids. Germline loops: CDR1 LNHDA, CDR2 SQIVND (reference sequence). J gave up 5 bases and V 6 bases, and 9 bases lay outside the gene matches. DNA of the CDR3: TGTGCCAGTAGCCTAACAGGGGGAAGAAACGAGCAGTACTTC. Translated, it gives CASSLTGGRNEQYF.

The chain combines TRBV5-1 with TRBJ1-4; 10 bases are shared with TRBD1. V lost 3 bases and J lost 1; bases outside the gene matches: 6. The CDR3 loop spans 17 amino acids. Germline V gene sequence: CDR1 SGHRS, CDR2 YFSETQ. The CDR3 loop is CASSSSGTGVTNEKLFF. The CDR3 DNA reads TGCGCCAGCAGCTCCTCCGGGACAGGGGTAACTAATGAAAAACTGTTTTTT.

V is TRBV27 and J is TRBJ2-5; 10 bases fit TRBD2. J was trimmed by 2 bases and V by 10 bases; bases with no gene match: 13. CDR3 size: 16 residues. Germline loops: CDR1 MNHEY, CDR2 SMNVEV (reference sequence). Written as DNA, the CDR3 is TGTGCCACCCATCGTCGGGGGACTAGCGTACAAGAGACCCAGTACTTC. It encodes CATHRRGTSVQETQYF.

The chain joins TRBV5-1 to TRBJ2-2, with 7 bases fitting TRBD1. Germline CDR1 SGHRS, CDR2 YFSETQ. Unmatched junction bases numbered 3, after V lost 4 bases and J lost 0 bases. The CDR3 has 15 amino acids. DNA for the CDR3: TGCGCCAGCAGCACGGGACAGCCGAACACCGGGGAGCTGTTTTTT. It translates to CASSTGQPNTGELFF.

The V call is TRBV6-6, the J call TRBJ2-6; no firm D call. Trimming removed 5 bases at V and 1 base at J, with 9 bases between. Looked up from germline, CDR1 is MNHNY and CDR2 is SVGAGI (reference sequence). The CDR3 runs to 15 residues. The CDR3 DNA reads as TGTGCCAGCAGTCCGGTCCCATCTGGGGCCAACGTCCTGACTTTC. Encoded protein: CASSPVPSGANVLTF.

The V and J genes are TRBV20-1 and TRBJ1-4; 7 positions agree with TRBD1. The germline V gene has CDR1 DFQATT and CDR2 SNEGSKA (reference sequence). Unmatched junction bases numbered 8, after V lost 5 bases and J lost 14 bases. CDR3 length equals 11 residues. The CDR3 nucleotides read TGCAGTGCTCAGGGGGGCCGAAGGCTGTTTTTT. This sequence encodes CSAQGGRRLFF.

V is TRBV20-1 and J is TRBJ2-2; TRBD1 matches at 8 bases. Germline CDR1 reads DFQATT; CDR2 reads SNEGSKA (reference sequence). J lost 9 bases, V lost 5 bases, and 2 bases had no gene match. This CDR3 has 11 amino acids. CDR3 nucleotide sequence: TGCAGTGCTGGACAGGGCTGGGAGCTGTTTTTT. It specifies CSAGQGWELFF.

This clone was observed a single time. The rearrangement uses TRBV7-9 and TRBJ1-3, with no clear D. The germline gives CDR1 SEHNR, CDR2 FQNEAQ (reference sequence). V was clipped by 2 bases and J by 0 bases, with 5 bases between them. The CDR3 has 14 residues. The CDR3 loop reads CASSLSLSGNTIYF. The DNA for the CDR3 is TGTGCCAGCAGCTTATCCCTCTCTGGAAACACCATATATTTT.

V and J are TRBV30 and TRBJ2-2; the match to TRBD1 covers 8 bases. Germline-derived CDR1 and CDR2 are GTSNPN and SVGIG (reference sequence). The V segment lost 0 bases and the J segment 4 bases; nucleotides outside the gene matches: 7. The CDR3 consists of 16 residues. In DNA, the CDR3 is TGTGCCTGGAGTGTGGGCAGGGGGCCGGTCACCGGGGAGCTGTTTTTT. Residues: CAWSVGRGPVTGELFF.